This T cell receptor (beta chain) comes out of a study of blood T cell repertoires in COVID-19. Study background: Samples of COVID-19 (acute and convalescent) were obtained from the United States, Italy and Spain. PBMCs, B-cell-depleted T cells, or T cells were the source of the cDNA or gDNA that made up the material.

Original handling: The authors estimated nucleated cell counts from reference gene primer amplification. This table comes from immunoSEQ multiplex PCR, and its TCRdb copy is limited to in-frame clones, with some not included. Clonal size and the V and J genes are those of that table, whereas D and trimming came from the DNA. The sample has more than 75,000 clones; roughly 80% are singletons. Per germline, CDR1 MNHEY and CDR2 SVGAGI. The CDR3 is 11 residues long. Trimming took off 7 bases at V and 7 bases at J, with 7 bases between the two ends. This clonotype was sampled from a human donor in a cohort sampled during active COVID-19. Sequenced material: peripheral blood. The V gene is TRBV6-5, the J gene TRBJ2-2; D perhaps matches TRBD2 (5 bases). The CDR3 here is CASIANGELFF. In DNA, the CDR3 is TGTGCCAGCATAGCGAACGGGGAGCTGTTTTTT.